This TCR beta chain was found in a study of T cell responses to AZD1222 COVID-19 vaccine. The study's findings and limits: Increases in Spike-specific TCR breadth and depth were seen after two AZD1222 doses.

Sequenced by immunoSEQ multiplex PCR; TCRdb stores in-frame clones only, minus some. The profile shows 100,000 to 150,000 clones, about 87% of them singletons. A word on this clone: Its cognate antigen is unknown.

The origin of this receptor is an adult in good health. Sequencing was performed on peripheral blood, taken on day 0 of AZD1222 vaccination.

CDR3 sequence (DNA): TGTGCCAGCAGTCGGCTCTACGGGCCCCAGCATTTT. Translation: CASSRLYGPQHF. The rearrangement uses TRBV3-1 (or the pseudogene TRBV3-2) and TRBJ1-5; D uncertain. CDR1 is LGHDT, CDR2 YNNKEL, per germline (reference sequence). V lost 6 bases and J 9 bases, leaving 12 bases between the germline ends. The CDR3 is 12 residues long.